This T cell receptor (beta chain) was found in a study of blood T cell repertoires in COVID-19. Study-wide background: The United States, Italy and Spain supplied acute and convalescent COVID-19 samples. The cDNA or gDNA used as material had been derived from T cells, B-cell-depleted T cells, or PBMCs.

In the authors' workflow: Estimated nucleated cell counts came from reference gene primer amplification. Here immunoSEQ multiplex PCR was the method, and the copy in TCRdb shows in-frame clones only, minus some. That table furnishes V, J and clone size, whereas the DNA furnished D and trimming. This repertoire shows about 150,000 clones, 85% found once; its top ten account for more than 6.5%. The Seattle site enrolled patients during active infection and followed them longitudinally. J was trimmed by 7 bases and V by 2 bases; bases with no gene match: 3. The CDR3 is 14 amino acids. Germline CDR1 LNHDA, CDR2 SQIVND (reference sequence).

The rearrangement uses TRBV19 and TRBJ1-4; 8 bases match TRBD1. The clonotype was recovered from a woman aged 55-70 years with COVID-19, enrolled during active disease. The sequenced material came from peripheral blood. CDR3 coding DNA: TGTGCCAGTAGTATACCCGGGACAGGTGAAAAACTGTTTTTT. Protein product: CASSIPGTGEKLFF.